Listed below are T cell receptor beta chains from one sample, sequenced in a study of T cells in Graves' hyperthyroidism and ophthalmopathy. TCRdb reanalysed the multiplex PCR reads using MiXCR and keeps one entry per CDR3 protein. The sample lists over 500,000 distinct CDR3 sequences, approximately 17% occurring once. Sequencing was carried out using blood. The receptors stem from a woman aged 18-29 years with Graves' ophthalmopathy. The conserved cysteine and the conserved F or W are not part of the CDR3 here. Each record gives: V gene, CDR3 protein.

V: TRBV29-1
CDR3: SVEEGNNYGYT

V: TRBV28
CDR3: ASSPPDSREAF

V: TRBV30
CDR3: AWSRDRVPEAF

V: TRBV7-3
CDR3: ASSLDGSATGELF

V: TRBV20-1
CDR3: SASPAGKSYEQY

V: TRBV6-1
CDR3: ASSESGTEAF

V: TRBV6-1
CDR3: ASSGTGNTGELF

V: TRBV19
CDR3: ASSTSTGGYYGYT

V: TRBV7-8
CDR3: ASSLALGDSPLH

V: TRBV2
CDR3: ASRLQGSSTDTQY

V: TRBV7-2
CDR3: ASSKTWQETQY

V: TRBV28
CDR3: ASSFVGELF

V: TRBV6-1
CDR3: ASSFSRTSNSYNEQF

V: TRBV12-3/TRBV12-4
CDR3: ASSFWTGFYNEQF

V: TRBV28
CDR3: ASGGGGGNEQF

V: TRBV6-1
CDR3: ASSDSSEADTQY

V: TRBV19
CDR3: ASSIVGDGPIEQY

V: TRBV5-1
CDR3: ASSPGEDDYNEQF

V: TRBV19
CDR3: ASSAFGGSKGEAF

V: TRBV15
CDR3: ATSRDLSARGETQC

V: TRBV27
CDR3: ASSSSWETNQPQH

V: TRBV27
CDR3: ASSSKTNRGMSGEQY

V: TRBV20-1
CDR3: SASEKQGSYNEQF

V: TRBV29-1
CDR3: SVGLPGQNEKLF

V: TRBV28
CDR3: ASKQGRGGPGGTEAF

V: TRBV5-6
CDR3: ASTLGGFYGYT

V: TRBV3-1
CDR3: ASSQQGAFEAF

V: TRBV4-2
CDR3: ASSHPGGQATDTQY

V: TRBV28
CDR3: ASSLVLGGRRVTNEKLF

V: TRBV7-2
CDR3: ASKAEYGFMNTQY

V: TRBV7-2
CDR3: ASSLVFGGEGTDTQY

V: TRBV3-1
CDR3: ASSQGRSKADTQY

V: TRBV28
CDR3: ASRSGQGQSSGNTIY

V: TRBV5-1
CDR3: ASSPRQGTQETQY

V: TRBV7-8
CDR3: ASSWARPGQETQY